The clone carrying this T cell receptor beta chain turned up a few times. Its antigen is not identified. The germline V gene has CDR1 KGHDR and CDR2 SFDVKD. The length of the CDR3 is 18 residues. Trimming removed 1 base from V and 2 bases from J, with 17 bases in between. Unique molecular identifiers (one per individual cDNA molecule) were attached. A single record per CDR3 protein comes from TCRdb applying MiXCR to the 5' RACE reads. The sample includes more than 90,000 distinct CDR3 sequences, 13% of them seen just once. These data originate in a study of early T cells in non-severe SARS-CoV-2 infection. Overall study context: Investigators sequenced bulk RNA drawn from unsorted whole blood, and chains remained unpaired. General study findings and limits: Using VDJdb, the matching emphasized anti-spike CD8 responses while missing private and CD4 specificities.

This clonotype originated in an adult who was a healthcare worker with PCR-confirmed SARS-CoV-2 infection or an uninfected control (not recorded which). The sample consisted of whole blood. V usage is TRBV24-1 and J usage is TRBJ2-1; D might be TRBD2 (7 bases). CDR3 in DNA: TGTGCCACCAGTGATTTTAGGGGGGGGAGCTCGACCTACAATGAGCAGTTCTTC. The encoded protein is CATSDFRGGSSTYNEQFF.